The present T cell receptor (beta chain) was sequenced within a study of radiation and T cells in renal cell carcinoma (dated by TCRdb to 2020 to 2021). Regarding the complete study: The samples were obtained from a clinical trial, where primary renal cell carcinomas were treated with 15 Gy stereotactic body radiation therapy and then removed by nephrectomy 4 weeks afterward. In total, 50 to 60 samples underwent TCR beta sequencing: some 26 tumors plus 27 peripheral blood samples. A total of 3.5 million to 4.5 million unique CDR3 nucleotide sequences, encoding 2,658,974 unique CDR3 amino acid sequences, were found across all 50 or so samples.

The sample's time point label, decoded: blood 2 weeks post-SBRT. The intended sense of this specimen's treatment or condition label: 15 Gy SBRT to primary tumor, nephrectomy 4 weeks later. To track tumor-enriched clonotypes, serial peripheral blood was sampled from radiation-treated patients at baseline and at 2 weeks and 4 weeks after SBRT. Renal cell carcinoma with clear cell pathology was present in all patients. The QIAamp DNA Blood Mini Kit (Qiagen) was used to prepare genomic DNA for TCR sequencing. Only samples passing all quality control checks were included in the analyses. TCR beta libraries were generated from genomic DNA with the immunoSEQ kit, following the manufacturer's recommendations. To prepare the libraries, a first multiplex PCR with proprietary primers was run, followed by a second PCR that added unique barcodes, and a bead cleanup was done after each round. A positive control reaction and a negative control reaction, both provided in the kit, were run with every batch of samples. The final libraries were assessed on an Agilent 4200 TapeStation D1000 ScreenTape, pooled by volume, and quantified by qPCR. Sequencing was performed on an Illumina NextSeq500 with a MidOutput 150-cycle cartridge, and 156 Read1 and 15 Index1 cycles were run with kit custom primers. The pooled library was loaded at 1.0 pM with a roughly 20% PhiX control spike-in. The study's own analysis went as follows. The vendor-processed data were analyzed in R, and a clonotype was defined as all T cells that share the same CDR3 nucleotide sequence. In the clone abundance analyses, frequencies were normalized to the 10,000 most abundant clones in each sample. Public T cell clones, which averaged fewer than five per sample, were removed prior to analysis. Tumor-enriched and baseline blood-enriched clonotypes were defined by at least a 32-fold difference in abundance between compartments. A beta-binomial differential abundance model was applied to find clonotypes that expanded or contracted between blood time points. Similarity between tumor and blood repertoires was quantified using the Baroni-Urbani and Buser coefficient, and groups were compared with two-tailed Wilcoxon tests in R. Imported from immuneACCESS, the table was reduced by TCRdb to in-frame sequences with V and J called. These copies leave out some clones; in studies compared against another copy, an unresolved V gene accounts for under half, and the cause of the remainder is not known. V and J calls and clone size are those listed in that table; D and trimming were worked out from the DNA. The sample contains roughly 130,000 clones, approximately 75% of them found a single time. The top ten clones comprise about 1.9% of the sample.

Study-wide findings and limitations: In blood, the top tumor clonotypes increased from baseline to 2 weeks after radiation and then shrank by 4 weeks, which suggests a temporary expansion of tumor-resident clones. Because pretreatment tumor biopsies were not available, the study could not determine whether clonotypes were already present within the tumor at baseline. Tracking of blood repertoire dynamics stopped at more than three weeks after treatment, with no follow-up past that point. Effects of radiation dose or scheduling on the TCR repertoire could not be addressed with the single-armed trial design.

Concerning this clone itself: The antigen this receptor binds is unknown. Base qualities are not at hand, and no much larger clone is one base apart.

The sequence came from an older woman with renal cell carcinoma. The source material was blood, sampled from a patient whose treatment included radiotherapy and nephrectomy.

The CDR3 region: CATSRVGAYGYTF. The sequence in DNA is TGTGCCACCAGCAGAGTAGGGGCATATGGCTACACCTTC. The chain joins TRBV15 to TRBJ1-2, with a weak D call of TRBD1 (5 bases match). The CDR1 and CDR2 encoded by the germline V gene (reference sequence) are LNHNV and YYDKDF. The CDR3 goes from the cysteine to the phenylalanine over 13 residues. Kept here is only the CDR3 DNA, which spans 39 bases and is read in frame from base 1. V is reduced by 1 base and J by 5 bases, leaving a spacing of 8 bases between them.